This T cell receptor beta chain was sequenced in a study of cytomegalovirus exposure and HLA in healthy donors. The CDR3 spans 18 residues. The J segment lost 1 base and the V segment lost 2 bases, leaving 9 bases of the junction unmatched. Germline V gene lookup returns CDR1 MNHEY and CDR2 SMNVEV (reference sequence). The PCR used 60 Vbeta and 13 Jbeta primers. Repertoires were generated with immunoSEQ multiplex PCR, while TCRdb's copy carries only in-frame clones and drops some. The sample records some 150,000 clones, less than 85% being singletons. This TCR was sampled from a man younger than 35 in good health and CMV-seropositive. V and J are TRBV27 and TRBJ1-4; 8 bases align to TRBD1. The source material was PBMCs. The CDR3: CASSLSQGAGGTNEKLFF. CDR3 coding DNA: TGTGCCAGCAGTTTAAGCCAGGGGGCAGGGGGAACTAATGAAAAACTGTTTTTT.